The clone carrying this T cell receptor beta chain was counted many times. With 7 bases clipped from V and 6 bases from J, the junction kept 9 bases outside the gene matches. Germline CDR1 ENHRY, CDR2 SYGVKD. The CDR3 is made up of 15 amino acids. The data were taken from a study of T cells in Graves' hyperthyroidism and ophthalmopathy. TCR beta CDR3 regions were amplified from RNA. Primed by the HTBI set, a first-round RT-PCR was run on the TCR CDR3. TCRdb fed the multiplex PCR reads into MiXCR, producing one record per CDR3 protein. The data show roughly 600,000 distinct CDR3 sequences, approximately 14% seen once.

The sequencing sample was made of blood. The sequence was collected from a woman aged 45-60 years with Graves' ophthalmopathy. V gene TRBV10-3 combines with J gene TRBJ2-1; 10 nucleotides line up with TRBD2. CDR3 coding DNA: TGTGCCATCAACCGGCTAGCGGGAGCCCCCAATGAGCAGTTCTTC. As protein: CAINRLAGAPNEQFF.